Presented here are 18 T cell receptor beta chains from one specimen sequenced in a study of shared clonotypes between healthy human individuals. TCRdb's copy holds only in-frame clones and misses some; the assay was immunoSEQ multiplex PCR. The repertoire has about 1.5 million clones, 95% to 99% of them found once; the top ten carry 0.4% to 0.55%. Material: naive CD4+ T cells sorted from blood. Subset given: CD45RA+ positively selected. The receptors originated from a man aged 25-45 years in good health.

V gene TRBV25-1 combines with J gene TRBJ2-7; possibly TRBD2 for D (5 bases). In germline, CDR1 is MGHDK, CDR2 SYGVNS. This CDR3 is 14 amino acids long. V was clipped by 5 bases and J by 0 bases, with 11 bases between them. This CDR3 is CASSQSGSSYEQYF. As DNA, the CDR3 is TGTGCCAGCAGTCAGAGCGGAAGCTCCTACGAGCAGTACTTC.

The chain joins TRBV6-1 to TRBJ1-5, with 9 bases fitting TRBD1. Germline values: CDR1 MNHNS, CDR2 SASEGT. The CDR3 loop spans 18 amino acids. V lost 4 bases to trimming and J lost 2 bases; unmatched junction nucleotides: 12. The CDR3: CASSAGTGLGTGNQPQHF. DNA of the CDR3: TGTGCCAGCAGTGCTGGGACAGGGCTTGGTACTGGCAATCAGCCCCAGCATTTT.

Only one count was recorded for this clone. J is TRBJ1-2 and V is TRBV30; 7 bases line up with TRBD1. The CDR3 extends over 16 amino acids. V gave up 0 bases and J gave up 0 bases; unmatched junction bases: 7. The germline gives CDR1 GTSNPN, CDR2 SVGIG (reference sequence). The chain's CDR3 is CAWSVRGRPTNYGYTF. The CDR3 nucleotides are TGTGCCTGGAGTGTAAGGGGGCGGCCAACTAACTATGGCTACACCTTC.

CDR3 in amino acids: CASRRTGGGKTQYF. The CDR3 coding sequence is TGTGCCAGCAGAAGAACGGGGGGTGGGAAGACCCAGTACTTC. The chain joins TRBV14 to TRBJ2-5, with 7 bases fitting TRBD2. The CDR3 covers 14 residues. Per germline, CDR1 SGHDN and CDR2 FVKESK. The V gene end was trimmed by 6 bases and the J gene end by 6 bases; junction bases not matched to a gene: 10.

This clone was found once. J is TRBJ2-2 and V is TRBV19; 9 bases are a match to TRBD1. This CDR3 is 15 amino acids long. The V gene end was trimmed by 9 bases and the J gene end by 1 base; junction bases not matched to a gene: 6. Germline CDR1 and CDR2: LNHDA and SQIVND (reference sequence). DNA of the CDR3: TGTGCCAGCTCCGGACAGGGGATGAACACCGGGGAGCTGTTTTTT. It encodes CASSGQGMNTGELFF.

As DNA, the CDR3 is TGTGCCAGTAGTTCTCGACTAGCGGGAGTATTAGATACGCAGTATTTT. Protein: CASSSRLAGVLDTQYF. The J gene is TRBJ2-3, the V gene TRBV19; 12 bases are shared with TRBD2. The ends lost 5 bases at V and 5 bases at J; junction bases unmatched: 8. The CDR3 runs to 16 residues. Germline V gene lookup returns CDR1 LNHDA and CDR2 SQIVND (reference sequence).

The V gene is TRBV5-6, the J gene TRBJ1-2; the match to TRBD1 covers 7 bases. V was clipped by 1 base and J by 10 bases; unmatched bases: 13. The CDR3 is 15 residues long. CDR1 is SGHDT, CDR2 YYEEEE, per germline. The CDR3 is CASSLYTGTASDYTF. DNA of the CDR3: TGTGCCAGCAGCTTGTATACCGGGACAGCTTCGGACTACACCTTC.

V is TRBV2 and J is TRBJ2-7; TRBD2 matches at 8 bases. The ends lost 6 bases at V and 5 bases at J; junction bases unmatched: 24. Germline V gene lookup returns CDR1 SNHLY and CDR2 FYNNEI. The CDR3 length is 19 residues. CDR3 nucleotides: TGTGCCAGCAGCTCCATTCTCTTATCGGGGGGGCGCACAAGGAACGAGCAGTACTTC. It yields the protein CASSSILLSGGRTRNEQYF.

V usage is TRBV5-4 and J usage is TRBJ2-2; TRBD2 matches 9 bases. Losses at the gene ends were 4 bases for V and 4 bases for J; bases not matched to a gene: 8. Germline V CDR1 and CDR2: SGHNT, YYREEE (reference sequence). The CDR3 spans 16 residues. Here the CDR3 DNA reads TGTGCCAGCAGCCGGGGAGCGGGAGGCGGCACCGGGGAGCTGTTTTTT. It translates to CASSRGAGGGTGELFF.

This chain joins TRBV4-1 and TRBJ2-7, with TRBD1 as a possible D gene (5 bases). Trimming pared 4 bases from V and 5 bases from J, leaving 18 bases between. Germline-derived CDR1 and CDR2 are MGHRA and YSYEKL. The CDR3 loop spans 15 amino acids. Here the CDR3 DNA reads TGCGCCAGCAGCCTAGGGGAAACTGGTATTAACGAGCAGTACTTC. It specifies CASSLGETGINEQYF.

The sample holds one count of this clone. The chain carries TRBV5-1 and TRBJ2-3; TRBD2 matches 10 bases. CDR1 is SGHRS, CDR2 YFSETQ, per germline. The V segment lost 4 bases and the J segment 6 bases; nucleotides outside the gene matches: 11. CDR3 length: 16 residues. In DNA, the CDR3 is TGCGCCAGCAGCATACGACGAAGCGGGAGGGGGGATACGCAGTATTTT. It translates to CASSIRRSGRGDTQYF.

The rearrangement uses TRBV15 and TRBJ2-1; maybe TRBD1 (5 bases). V lost 2 bases and J 8 bases, leaving 10 bases between the germline ends. CDR3 length equals 13 residues. The germline CDR1 and CDR2 sequences are LNHNV and YYDKDF (reference sequence). CDR3 region: CATSRQGRDEQFF. CDR3 in DNA: TGTGCCACCAGCAGACAGGGTAGGGATGAGCAGTTCTTC.

The rearrangement uses TRBV7-8 and TRBJ2-7; 14 bases map to TRBD2. J was trimmed by 5 bases and V by 1 base; bases with no gene match: 19. This CDR3 is 21 amino acids long. The germline V gene has CDR1 SGHVS and CDR2 FQNEAQ. The CDR3 spells CASSLERRTSGRTLTLDEQYF. Written as DNA, the CDR3 is TGTGCCAGCAGCTTAGAGCGGCGGACTAGCGGGAGGACCCTGACGTTGGACGAGCAGTACTTC.

The chain's CDR3 is CSVWAGERSGFF. The CDR3 DNA reads TGCAGCGTTTGGGCAGGGGAACGATCTGGGTTCTTC. The chain has TRBV29-1 and TRBJ2-1, with a tentative D call TRBD1 (6 bases). Germline CDR1 reads SQVTM; CDR2 reads ANQGSEA. CDR3 length equals 12 residues. Deletions cut 5 bases from V and 15 bases from J, with 20 bases between.

The chain combines TRBV27 with TRBJ2-1, with 15 positions matching TRBD2. V lost 4 bases and J lost 9; bases outside the gene matches: 13. The CDR3 covers 18 residues. Germline V gene sequence: CDR1 MNHEY, CDR2 SMNVEV (reference sequence). CDR3 DNA sequence: TGTGCCAGCAGTTCCCTAGTGGGGACTAGCGGGAGGACGGGTGAGCAGTTCTTC. Translated: CASSSLVGTSGRTGEQFF.

This chain uses TRBV5-6 with TRBJ1-1, with 7 positions matching TRBD1. The germline gives CDR1 SGHDT, CDR2 YYEEEE. The junction had 10 bases not matched to a gene; V was cut back by 4 bases and J by 4 bases. The CDR3 runs to 15 residues. CDR3 in amino acids: CASSRQQGPFTEAFF. CDR3 sequence (DNA): TGTGCCAGCAGCCGACAACAGGGGCCCTTCACTGAAGCTTTCTTT.

The chain carries TRBV27 and TRBJ2-5, with TRBD2 as a possible D gene (6 bases). The V and J ends lost 0 bases and 5 bases respectively, with 10 bases between them. Germline V gives CDR1 MNHEY, CDR2 SMNVEV (reference sequence). The CDR3 spans 14 residues. CDR3 loop: CASSLSGGLETQYF. CDR3 in DNA: TGTGCCAGCAGTTTATCGGGGGGTCTGGAGACCCAGTACTTC.

Regarding this clone: The sample carries other DNA sequences with the same CDR3. This sequence joins TRBV28 and TRBJ2-7; perhaps TRBD1 as D (6 bases). CDR3 size: 14 residues. V was trimmed by 4 bases and J by 2 bases, leaving 12 bases between them. Germline V gene lookup returns CDR1 MDHEN and CDR2 SYDVKM. The CDR3 loop is CASSSPGQPYEQYF. The CDR3 nucleotides are TGTGCCAGCAGTTCCCCGGGACAACCCTACGAGCAGTACTTC. Combining the CDR3 with reference TRBV28 and TRBJ2-7 gives the whole variable domain DVKVTQSSRYLVKRTGEKVFLECVQDMDHENMFWYRQDPGLGLRLIYFSYDVKMKEKGDIPEGYSVSREKKERFSLILESASTNQTSMYLCASSSPGQPYEQYFGPGTRLTVT.